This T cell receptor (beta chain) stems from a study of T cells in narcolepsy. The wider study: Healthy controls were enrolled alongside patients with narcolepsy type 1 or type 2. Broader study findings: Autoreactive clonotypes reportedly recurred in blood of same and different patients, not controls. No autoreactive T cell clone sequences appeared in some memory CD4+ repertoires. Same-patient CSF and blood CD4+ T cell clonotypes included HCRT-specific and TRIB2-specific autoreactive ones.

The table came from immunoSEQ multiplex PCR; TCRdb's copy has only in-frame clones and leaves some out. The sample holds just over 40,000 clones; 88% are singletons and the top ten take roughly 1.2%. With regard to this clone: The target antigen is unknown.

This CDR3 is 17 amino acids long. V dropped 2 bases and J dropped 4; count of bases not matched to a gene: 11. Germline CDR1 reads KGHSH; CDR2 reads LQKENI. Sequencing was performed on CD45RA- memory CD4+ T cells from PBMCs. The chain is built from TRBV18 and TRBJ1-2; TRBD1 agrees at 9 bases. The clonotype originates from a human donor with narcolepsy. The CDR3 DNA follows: TGTGCCAGCTCACCATTCAATCCGGGACAGGGCGTCTATGGCTACACCTTC. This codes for CASSPFNPGQGVYGYTF.